This TCR beta chain was documented in a study of Ad26.COV2.S vaccination and SARS-CoV-2 variants. Whole-study context: Once or twice, 56 days apart, Ad26.COV2.S was delivered intramuscularly.

Method: immunoSEQ multiplex PCR; TCRdb's copy keeps in-frame clones and lacks some. The table includes approximately 480,000 clones, roughly 89% detected once. Treatment of the sample: 15 to 20 received Ad26.COV2.S at low or high dose, single or two shots; five or six received placebo; per-sample allocation not given. Samples came from day 63 after the first vaccine or placebo injection. In the case of this clone: Antigen unknown.

Findings of the study overall: For non-spike TCRs, breadth in vaccine recipients resembled that in placebo recipients.

This receptor was identified in a person aged 18 to 65 who received the Ad26.COV2.S COVID-19 vaccine or a placebo. Specimen: peripheral blood, collected in a trial of Ad26.COV2.S vaccine versus placebo.

The CDR3 DNA sequence: TGTGCCAGCAGCTTAGAGGGCAGGGAAGAAGAGACCCAGTACTTC. Its translation is CASSLEGREEETQYF. The V gene is TRBV11-1, the J gene TRBJ2-5; tentative D call: TRBD1 (5 bases). V was shortened by 1 base and J by 3 bases, with 12 bases between the two germline ends. The CDR3 extends over 15 amino acids. CDR1 and CDR2 from the germline V gene are SGHAT and FQDESV (reference sequence).